This passage covers 25 T cell receptor beta chains from one sample sequenced in a study of control samples from healthy donors and cancer patients. Assay used: immunoSEQ multiplex PCR; TCRdb lists only in-frame clones, some missing. The sample lists tens of thousands of clones, about 92% occurring once. Input material: PBMCs. All receptors derive from a man in his forties with colorectal cancer.

The CDR3 coding sequence is TGTGCCAGCAGGGCGGTGGGGAACTATGGCTACACCTTC. Translating it yields CASRAVGNYGYTF. The chain couples TRBV7-2 to TRBJ1-2; D is undetermined. The germline gives CDR1 SGHTA, CDR2 FQGNSA. The CDR3 covers 13 residues. Trimming stripped 6 bases from V and 2 bases from J, with 10 bases between.

This chain connects TRBV4-3 to TRBJ2-1, with 11 bases lining up with TRBD2. The CDR3 sequence is 18 residues long. The V gene's germline CDR1 is LGHNA and CDR2 YSLEER. V gave up 4 bases and J gave up 7 bases; unmatched junction bases: 15. The CDR3 spells CASSLGGLAGGKKNEQFF. The CDR3 DNA reads TGCGCCAGCAGCCTCGGGGGGCTAGCGGGAGGTAAAAAGAATGAGCAGTTCTTC.

This clone was seen once. The J gene is TRBJ2-1, the V gene TRBV11-3, with 16 positions matching TRBD2. The trim removed 1 base at V and 8 bases at J, leaving 5 bases unmatched. This CDR3 contains 17 residues. Germline lookup yields CDR1 SGHNT and CDR2 YENEEA. For the CDR3, the DNA is TGTGCCAGCAGCTTAGTGGGGACTAGCGGGAGGGAGGATGAGCAGTTCTTC. As protein: CASSLVGTSGREDEQFF.

This clone is a singleton in its sample. J is TRBJ1-5 and V is TRBV2; tentative D call: TRBD1 (5 bases). V lost 4 bases, J lost 0 bases, and 10 bases lay in between. The CDR3 loop spans 15 amino acids. The V gene's germline CDR1 is SNHLY and CDR2 FYNNEI. CDR3 nucleotides: TGTGCCAGCAGTGCCCTCGGGGGTAGCAATCAGCCCCAGCATTTT. Its protein product is CASSALGGSNQPQHF.

V usage is TRBV7-9 and J usage is TRBJ2-7; 7 bases align to TRBD1. V shed 1 base, J shed 2 bases, and the junction held 2 bases outside the gene matches. The CDR3 length is 14 residues. CDR1 and CDR2 (germline): SEHNR, FQNEAQ (reference sequence). The CDR3 DNA sequence: TGTGCCAGCAGCTTAGTTGGACAGGCCTACGAGCAGTACTTC. This codes for CASSLVGQAYEQYF.

The rearrangement links TRBV14 to TRBJ1-6; TRBD1 matches 9 bases. The ends lost 3 bases at V and 7 bases at J; junction bases unmatched: 1. The germline CDR1 and CDR2 sequences are SGHDN and FVKESK. The CDR3 has 14 residues. DNA for the CDR3: TGTGCCAGCAGCCAGGACAGGGGAAATTCACCCCTCCACTTT. Encoded protein: CASSQDRGNSPLHF. Full variable domain (missing parts from reference TRBV14 and TRBJ1-6): EAGVTQFPSHSVIEKGQTVTLRCDPISGHDNLYWYRRVMGKEIKFLLHFVKESKQDESGMPNNRFLAERTGGTYSTLKVQPAELEDSGVYFCASSQDRGNSPLHFGNGTRLTVT.

The chain is built from TRBV21-1 and TRBJ1-1. TRBV21-1 is termed a pseudogene. The CDR3 runs to 15 residues. The CDR3 spells CASSKARGRTTEAFF. CDR3 coding DNA: TGTGCCAGCAGCAAAGCCCGGGGTCGGACCACTGAAGCTTTCTTT.

The chain is built from TRBV5-1 and TRBJ1-5; maybe TRBD1 (5 bases). V shed 4 bases and J shed 7 bases, with 12 bases lying between them. The CDR3 runs to 13 residues. The germline V gene has CDR1 SGHRS and CDR2 YFSETQ. CDR3 region: CASSLQGDQPQHF. For the CDR3, the DNA is TGCGCCAGCAGCCTTCAGGGTGACCAGCCCCAGCATTTT. Together with reference TRBV5-1 and TRBJ1-5, the CDR3 gives the full variable domain: KAGVTQTPRYLIKTRGQQVTLSCSPISGHRSVSWYQQTPGQGLQFLFEYFSETQRNKGNFPGRFSGRQFSNSRSEMNVSTLELGDSALYLCASSLQGDQPQHFGDGTRLSIL.

CDR3 sequence reads: CASRPTRAGDNYEQYF. CDR3 bases: TGTGCCAGTAGACCAACTAGGGCTGGAGATAACTACGAGCAGTACTTC. The chain is built from TRBV19 and TRBJ2-7, with D tentatively TRBD2 (5 bases). V was clipped by 6 bases and J by 3 bases, with 21 bases between them. This CDR3 has 16 amino acids. The germline CDR1 and CDR2 sequences are LNHDA and SQIVND (reference sequence).

The chain uses TRBV24-1 and TRBJ2-5; TRBD2 might be the D (5 bases). V was cut by 4 bases and J by 5 bases, with 10 bases left in between. CDR1 and CDR2 from the germline V gene are KGHDR and SFDVKD. The CDR3 is 13 amino acids. CDR3 nucleotide sequence: TGTGCCACCAGTGAGGGAGCGTCGGAGACCCAGTACTTC. Its translation is CATSEGASETQYF.

The CDR3 region is CASSGGLGQQETQYF. CDR3 bases: TGTGCCAGCAGTGGGGGGCTCGGACAGCAAGAGACCCAGTACTTC. The chain carries TRBV28 and TRBJ2-5; perhaps D is TRBD1 or TRBD2 (6 bases each). The CDR3 covers 15 residues. The V gene lost 5 bases and the J gene lost 2 bases, with 15 bases spanning the gap. CDR1 MDHEN and CDR2 SYDVKM come from the germline V gene.

V usage is TRBV5-1 and J usage is TRBJ1-1, with D perhaps TRBD1 (6 bases). CDR1 and CDR2 (germline): SGHRS, YFSETQ. Trimming stripped 2 bases from V and 4 bases from J, with 15 bases between. The CDR3 contains 15 residues. The CDR3 DNA is TGCGCCAGCAGCTTCTTGACAGGAGCGGGCACTGAAGCTTTCTTT. Its protein is CASSFLTGAGTEAFF.

The chain is built from TRBV27 and TRBJ2-7; the match to TRBD2 covers 12 bases. Germline-derived CDR1 and CDR2 are MNHEY and SMNVEV (reference sequence). Trimming at V came to 3 bases and at J to 9 bases, leaving 6 bases not matched to a gene. This CDR3 spans 14 amino acids. In DNA, the CDR3 is TGTGCCAGCAGTTTGTCGACTAGCGGGAGAGGGCAGTACTTC. Residues: CASSLSTSGRGQYF.

J is TRBJ1-4 and V is TRBV4-1; TRBD1 is a possible D gene (6 bases). CDR1 is MGHRA, CDR2 YSYEKL, per germline. The V and J ends lost 2 bases and 8 bases respectively, with 9 bases between them. The CDR3 loop spans 13 amino acids. As DNA, the CDR3 is TGCGCCAGCAGCCAAAGGACAGAGGAAAAACTGTTTTTT. Its protein is CASSQRTEEKLFF.

This chain links TRBV7-9 with TRBJ2-7; no definite D call. Germline V lookup: CDR1 SEHNR, CDR2 FQNEAQ (reference sequence). The ends were cut back, 2 bases at V and 5 bases at J, with 7 bases in the middle. This CDR3 contains 12 residues. The CDR3 region has the DNA TGTGCCAGCAGCTTAAGTGCTAACGAGCAGTACTTC. Protein sequence: CASSLSANEQYF.

V gene TRBV4-1 combines with J gene TRBJ2-1; TRBD2 aligns across 12 bases. Germline CDR1 reads MGHRA; CDR2 reads YSYEKL. This CDR3 contains 17 residues. V shed 4 bases and J 9 bases; nucleotides not matched to a gene: 13. The DNA of the CDR3 is TGCGCCAGCAGCCCCTCAGGAGGACTAGCGGGAAGGGCTGAGCAGTTCTTC. It yields the protein CASSPSGGLAGRAEQFF.

The V gene is TRBV6-2 or TRBV6-3, the J gene TRBJ1-5, with D unresolved. V lost 2 bases to trimming and J lost 9 bases, with 14 bases between them. Germline V gene lookup returns CDR1 MNHEY and CDR2 SVGEGT. This CDR3 spans 14 amino acids. CDR3 sequence reads: CASSYPTSRRPQHF. The DNA of the CDR3 is TGTGCCAGCAGTTACCCAACGTCCAGACGGCCCCAGCATTTT.

The rearrangement uses TRBV3-1 (or the pseudogene TRBV3-2) and TRBJ2-7, with 7 bases aligning to TRBD1. The CDR3 runs to 14 residues. Germline values: CDR1 LGHDT, CDR2 YNNKEL (reference sequence). Trimming took 5 bases from V and 3 from J; bases not matched to a gene: 7. The DNA of the CDR3 is TGTGCCAGCAGCTATCCGGGACAGAACTACGAGCAGTACTTC. This codes for CASSYPGQNYEQYF.

V is TRBV27 and J is TRBJ2-3; possibly TRBD1 for D (5 bases). Between the trimmed V and J ends, which lost 7 bases and 3 bases, there was a span of 11 bases. The CDR3 is 13 amino acids. Germline V gene lookup returns CDR1 MNHEY and CDR2 SMNVEV (reference sequence). Here the CDR3 reads CASKGHSTDTQYF. The CDR3 coding sequence is TGTGCCAGCAAAGGACATAGTACAGATACGCAGTATTTT.

This chain links TRBV11-2 with TRBJ1-6, with D perhaps TRBD1 (6 bases). V was pared by 1 base and J by 7 bases, with 11 bases between. The V gene's germline CDR1 is SGHAT and CDR2 FQNNGV. The CDR3 has 15 residues. The CDR3 region is CASSLAPGDNSPLHF. CDR3 nucleotide sequence: TGTGCCAGCAGCTTAGCTCCAGGGGACAATTCACCCCTCCACTTT.

The genes are TRBV30 and TRBJ2-6, with TRBD2 matching 13 bases. The germline V gene has CDR1 GTSNPN and CDR2 SVGIG (reference sequence). J was trimmed by 1 base and V by 3 bases; bases with no gene match: 6. The CDR3 is 18 amino acids. The CDR3 sequence: CAWSGLAGDGSGANVLTF. For the CDR3, the DNA is TGTGCCTGGAGCGGACTAGCGGGAGATGGGTCTGGGGCCAACGTCCTGACTTTC.

The V and J genes are TRBV12-3 or TRBV12-4 and TRBJ1-2, with D possibly being TRBD1 (6 bases). Trimming left V 4 bases short and J 7 bases short, with 10 bases between. The length of the CDR3 is 12 residues. CDR3 sequence: CASSSRTVGYTF. CDR3 nucleotide sequence: TGTGCCAGCAGTTCGCGGACAGTTGGCTACACCTTC.

A few counts support this clone. V and J are TRBV7-2 and TRBJ2-7; 8 positions agree with TRBD2. Trimming at V came to 5 bases and at J to 6 bases, leaving 12 bases not matched to a gene. The CDR3 is 15 amino acids. Germline V gives CDR1 SGHTA, CDR2 FQGNSA. CDR3 sequence: CASSPESGRLGEQYF. CDR3 bases: TGTGCCAGCAGCCCGGAGAGCGGGAGATTAGGCGAGCAGTACTTC.

V usage is TRBV12-5 and J usage is TRBJ1-3; D remains ambiguous. This CDR3 spans 15 amino acids. The germline V gene has CDR1 LGHNT and CDR2 FRNRAP. V lost 2 bases and J 0 bases, leaving 8 bases between the germline ends. CDR3 sequence: CASGLWPFSGNTIYF. In DNA, the CDR3 is TGTGCTAGTGGTTTGTGGCCCTTCTCTGGAAACACCATATATTTT.

This chain connects TRBV3-1 (or the pseudogene TRBV3-2) to TRBJ1-1; D is possibly TRBD1 (6 bases). Germline CDR1 and CDR2: LGHDT and YNNKEL (reference sequence). V lost 1 base, J lost 5 bases, and 17 bases lay in between. The CDR3 extends over 16 amino acids. The CDR3 sequence: CASSQAGGAKGTEAFF. CDR3 in DNA: TGTGCCAGCAGCCAAGCCGGGGGGGCCAAGGGGACTGAAGCTTTCTTT.